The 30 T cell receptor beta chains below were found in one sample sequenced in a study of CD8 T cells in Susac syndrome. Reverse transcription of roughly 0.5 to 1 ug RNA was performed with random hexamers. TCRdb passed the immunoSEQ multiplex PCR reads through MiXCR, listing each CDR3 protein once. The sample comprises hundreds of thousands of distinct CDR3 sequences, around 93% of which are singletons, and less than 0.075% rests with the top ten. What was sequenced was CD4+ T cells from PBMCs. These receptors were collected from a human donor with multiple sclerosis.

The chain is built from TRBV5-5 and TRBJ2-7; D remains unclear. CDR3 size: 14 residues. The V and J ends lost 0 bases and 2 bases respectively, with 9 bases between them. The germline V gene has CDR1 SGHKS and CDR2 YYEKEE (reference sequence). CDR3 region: CASSLDGRTYEQYF. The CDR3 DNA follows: TGTGCCAGCAGCTTGGATGGCAGAACCTACGAGCAGTACTTC.

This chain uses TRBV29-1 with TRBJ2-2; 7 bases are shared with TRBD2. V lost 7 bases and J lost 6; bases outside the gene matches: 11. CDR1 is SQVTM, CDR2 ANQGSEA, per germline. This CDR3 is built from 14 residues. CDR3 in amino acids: CSAPGAGEAGELFF. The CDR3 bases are TGCAGCGCCCCTGGGGCGGGAGAGGCCGGGGAGCTGTTTTTT.

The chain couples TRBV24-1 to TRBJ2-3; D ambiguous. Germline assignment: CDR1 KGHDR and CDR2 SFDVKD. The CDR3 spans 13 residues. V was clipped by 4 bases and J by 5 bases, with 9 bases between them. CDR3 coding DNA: TGTGCCACCAGTGACCAGGCTGTAGATACGCAGTATTTT. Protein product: CATSDQAVDTQYF.

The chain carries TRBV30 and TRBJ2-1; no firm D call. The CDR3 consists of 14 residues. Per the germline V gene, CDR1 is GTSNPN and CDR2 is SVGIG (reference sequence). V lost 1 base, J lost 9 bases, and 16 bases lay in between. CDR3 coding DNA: TGTGCCTGGAGTGATGGCGTAGAGCTAGGTGAGCAGTTCTTC. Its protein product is CAWSDGVELGEQFF.

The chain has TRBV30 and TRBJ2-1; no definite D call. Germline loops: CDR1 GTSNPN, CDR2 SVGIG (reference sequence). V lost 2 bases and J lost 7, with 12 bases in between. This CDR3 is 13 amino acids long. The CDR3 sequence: CAWSKRLWNEQFF. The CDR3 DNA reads TGTGCCTGGAGTAAGAGGCTTTGGAATGAGCAGTTCTTC.

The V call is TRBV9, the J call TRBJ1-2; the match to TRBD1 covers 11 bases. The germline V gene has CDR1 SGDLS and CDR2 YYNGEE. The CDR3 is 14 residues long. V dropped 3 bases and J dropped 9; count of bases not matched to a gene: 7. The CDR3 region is CASSALGQGERYTF. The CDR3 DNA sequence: TGTGCCAGCAGCGCCTTGGGACAGGGGGAACGCTACACCTTC. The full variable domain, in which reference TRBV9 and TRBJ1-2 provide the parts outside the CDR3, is DSGVTQTPKHLITATGQRVTLRCSPRSGDLSVYWYQQSLDQGLQFLIQYYNGEERAKGNILERFSAQQFPDLHSELNLSSLELGDSALYFCASSALGQGERYTFGSGTRLTVV.

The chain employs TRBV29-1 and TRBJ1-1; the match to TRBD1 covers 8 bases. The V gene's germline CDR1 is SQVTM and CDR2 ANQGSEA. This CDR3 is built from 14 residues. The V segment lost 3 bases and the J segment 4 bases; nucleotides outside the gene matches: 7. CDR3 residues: CSVERTGFGTEAFF. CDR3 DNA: TGCAGCGTTGAGCGGACAGGGTTTGGCACTGAAGCTTTCTTT.

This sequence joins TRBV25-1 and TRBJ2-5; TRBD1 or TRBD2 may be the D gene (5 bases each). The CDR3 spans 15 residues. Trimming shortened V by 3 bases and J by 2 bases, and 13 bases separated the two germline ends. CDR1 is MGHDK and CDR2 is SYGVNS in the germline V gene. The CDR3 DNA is TGTGCCAGCAGTGATTATGGGGGACCACAAGAGACCCAGTACTTC. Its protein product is CASSDYGGPQETQYF.

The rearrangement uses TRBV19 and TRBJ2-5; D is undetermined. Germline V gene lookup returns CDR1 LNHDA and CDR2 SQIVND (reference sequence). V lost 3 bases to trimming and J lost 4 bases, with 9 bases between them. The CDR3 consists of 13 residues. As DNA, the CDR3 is TGTGCCAGTAGTATGGGGTTTCTAGAGACCCAGTACTTC. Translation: CASSMGFLETQYF.

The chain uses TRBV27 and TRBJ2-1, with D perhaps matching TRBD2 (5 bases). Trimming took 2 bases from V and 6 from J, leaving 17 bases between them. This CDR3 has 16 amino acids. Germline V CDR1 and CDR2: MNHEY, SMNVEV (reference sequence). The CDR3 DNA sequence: TGTGCCAGCAGTTTAATTCTGTTTGGACTTCCCAATGAGCAGTTCTTC. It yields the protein CASSLILFGLPNEQFF.

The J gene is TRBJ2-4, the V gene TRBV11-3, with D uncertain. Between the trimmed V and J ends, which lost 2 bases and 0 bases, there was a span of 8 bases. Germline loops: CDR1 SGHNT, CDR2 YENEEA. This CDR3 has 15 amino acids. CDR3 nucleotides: TGTGCCAGCAGCTTACAACGACTAGCCAAAAACATTCAGTACTTC. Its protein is CASSLQRLAKNIQYF.

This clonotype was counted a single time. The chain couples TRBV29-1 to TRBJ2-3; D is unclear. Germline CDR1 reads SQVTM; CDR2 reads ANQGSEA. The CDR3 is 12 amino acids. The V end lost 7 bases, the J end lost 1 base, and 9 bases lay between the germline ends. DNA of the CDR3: TGCAGCGACTTTACGGGCACAGATACGCAGTATTTT. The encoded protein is CSDFTGTDTQYF.

The CDR3 DNA is TGTGCCAGCCTGGACGAACGGACCCCCAATCAGCCCCAGCATTTT. Its protein is CASLDERTPNQPQHF. The chain joins TRBV6-2 or TRBV6-3 to TRBJ1-5, with D uncertain. The germline V gene encodes CDR1 MNHEY and CDR2 SVGEGT. Trimming stripped 8 bases from V and 3 bases from J, with 17 bases between. This CDR3 region has 15 residues.

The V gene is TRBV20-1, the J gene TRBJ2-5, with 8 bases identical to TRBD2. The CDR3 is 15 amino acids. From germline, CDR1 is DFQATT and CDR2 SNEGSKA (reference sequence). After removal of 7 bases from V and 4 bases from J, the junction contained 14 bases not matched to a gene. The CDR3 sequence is CSVRPGAGGRETQYF. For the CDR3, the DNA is TGCAGTGTCAGACCCGGGGCGGGGGGCCGAGAGACCCAGTACTTC.

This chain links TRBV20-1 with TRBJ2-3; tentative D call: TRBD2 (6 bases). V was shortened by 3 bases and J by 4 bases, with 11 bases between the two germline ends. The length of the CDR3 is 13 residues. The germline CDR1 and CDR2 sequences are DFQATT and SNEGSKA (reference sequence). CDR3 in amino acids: CSASVVAADTQYF. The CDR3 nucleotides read TGCAGTGCTAGTGTGGTAGCGGCAGATACGCAGTATTTT.

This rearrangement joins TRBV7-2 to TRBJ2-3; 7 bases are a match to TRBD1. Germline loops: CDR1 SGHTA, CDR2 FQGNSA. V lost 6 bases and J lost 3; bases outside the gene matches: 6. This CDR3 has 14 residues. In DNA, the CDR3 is TGTGCCAGCAGGGGGACAGTATCGACAGATACGCAGTATTTT. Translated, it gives CASRGTVSTDTQYF.

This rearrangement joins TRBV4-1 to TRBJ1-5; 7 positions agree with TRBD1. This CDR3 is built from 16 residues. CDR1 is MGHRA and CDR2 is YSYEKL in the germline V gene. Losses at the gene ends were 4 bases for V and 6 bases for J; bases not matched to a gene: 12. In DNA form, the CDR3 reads TGCGCCAGCAGCCCCGAAGGAGGGGGCCTAATTCAGCCCCAGCATTTT. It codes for CASSPEGGGLIQPQHF.

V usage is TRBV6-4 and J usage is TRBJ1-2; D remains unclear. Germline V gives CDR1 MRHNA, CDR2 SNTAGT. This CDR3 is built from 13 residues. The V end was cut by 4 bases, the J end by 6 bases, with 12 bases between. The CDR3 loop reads CASSAADSNGYTF. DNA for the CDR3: TGTGCCAGCAGTGCGGCAGACTCAAATGGCTACACCTTC.

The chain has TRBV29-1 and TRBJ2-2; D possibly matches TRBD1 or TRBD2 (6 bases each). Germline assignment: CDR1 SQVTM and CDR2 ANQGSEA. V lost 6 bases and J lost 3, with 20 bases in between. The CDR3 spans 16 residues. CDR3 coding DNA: TGCAGCGTGATAGAAAATAGAAGGGGGGACACCGGGGAGCTGTTTTTT. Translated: CSVIENRRGDTGELFF.

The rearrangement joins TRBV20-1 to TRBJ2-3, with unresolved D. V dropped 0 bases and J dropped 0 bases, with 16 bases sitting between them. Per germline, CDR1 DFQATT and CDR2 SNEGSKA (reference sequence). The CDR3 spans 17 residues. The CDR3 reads CSARDLPARPSTDTQYF. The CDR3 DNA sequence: TGCAGTGCTAGAGATCTCCCAGCGCGACCTAGCACAGATACGCAGTATTTT.

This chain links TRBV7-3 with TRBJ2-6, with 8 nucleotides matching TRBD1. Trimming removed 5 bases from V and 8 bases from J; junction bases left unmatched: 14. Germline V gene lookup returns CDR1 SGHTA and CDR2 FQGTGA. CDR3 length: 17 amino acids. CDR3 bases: TGTGCCAGCAGCCCACCCACGCCCGGGACAGGCTCCAACGTCCTGACTTTC. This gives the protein CASSPPTPGTGSNVLTF.

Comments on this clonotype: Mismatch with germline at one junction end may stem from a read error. CDR3 in amino acids: CASRRGLASPTVPF. The CDR3 coding sequence is TGTGCCAGCAGGAGGGGACTGGCGAGCCCCACCGTGCCGTTC. The V gene is TRBV12-3 or TRBV12-4, the J gene TRBJ1-2; D may be TRBD1 (5 bases). The CDR3 is 14 amino acids.

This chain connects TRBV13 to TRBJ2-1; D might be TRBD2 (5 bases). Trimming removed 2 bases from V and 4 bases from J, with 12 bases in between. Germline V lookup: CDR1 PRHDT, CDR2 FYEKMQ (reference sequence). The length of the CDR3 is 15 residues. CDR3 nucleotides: TGTGCCAGCAGCTTATACCCCATAGCGTACAATGAGCAGTTCTTC. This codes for CASSLYPIAYNEQFF.

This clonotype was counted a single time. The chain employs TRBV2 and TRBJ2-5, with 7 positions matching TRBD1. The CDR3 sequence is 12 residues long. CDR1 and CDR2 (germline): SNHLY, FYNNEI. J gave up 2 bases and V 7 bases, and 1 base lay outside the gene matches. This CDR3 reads CASTGQQETQYF. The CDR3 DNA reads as TGTGCCAGCACGGGACAGCAAGAGACCCAGTACTTC.

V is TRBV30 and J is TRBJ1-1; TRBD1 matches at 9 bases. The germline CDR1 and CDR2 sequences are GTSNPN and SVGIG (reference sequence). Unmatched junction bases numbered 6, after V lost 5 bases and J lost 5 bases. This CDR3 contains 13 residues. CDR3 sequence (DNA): TGTGCCTGGGATACCGGGACAGGGACTGAAGCTTTCTTT. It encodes CAWDTGTGTEAFF.

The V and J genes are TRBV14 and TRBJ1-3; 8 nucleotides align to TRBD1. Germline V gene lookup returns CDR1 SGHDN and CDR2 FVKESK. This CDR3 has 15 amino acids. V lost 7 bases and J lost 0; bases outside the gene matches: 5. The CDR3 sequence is CASTRQGFSGNTIYF. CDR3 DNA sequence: TGTGCCAGCACCCGACAGGGGTTCTCTGGAAACACCATATATTTT.

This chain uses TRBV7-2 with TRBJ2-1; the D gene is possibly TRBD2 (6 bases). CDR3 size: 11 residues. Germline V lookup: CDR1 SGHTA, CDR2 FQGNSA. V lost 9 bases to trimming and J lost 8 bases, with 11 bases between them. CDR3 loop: CARAGLDEQFF. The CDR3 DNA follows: TGTGCCAGGGCGGGATTGGATGAGCAGTTCTTC.

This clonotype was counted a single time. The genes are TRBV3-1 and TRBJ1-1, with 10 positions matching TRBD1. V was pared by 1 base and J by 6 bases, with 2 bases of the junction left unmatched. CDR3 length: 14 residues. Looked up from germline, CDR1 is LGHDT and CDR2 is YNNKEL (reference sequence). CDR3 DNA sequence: TGTGCCAGCAGCCAAGGACAGGGGGCATCTGAAGCTTTCTTT. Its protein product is CASSQGQGASEAFF.

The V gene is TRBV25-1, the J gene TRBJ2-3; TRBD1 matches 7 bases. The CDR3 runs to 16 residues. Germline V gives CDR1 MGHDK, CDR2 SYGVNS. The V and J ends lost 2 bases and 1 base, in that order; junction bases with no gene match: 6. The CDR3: CASSENRGPGTDTQYF. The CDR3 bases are TGTGCCAGCAGTGAAAACAGGGGTCCCGGCACAGATACGCAGTATTTT. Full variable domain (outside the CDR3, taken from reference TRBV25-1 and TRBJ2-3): EADIYQTPRYLVIGTGKKITLECSQTMGHDKMYWYQQDPGMELHLIHYSYGVNSTEKGDLSSESTVSRIRTEHFPLTLESARPSHTSQYLCASSENRGPGTDTQYFGPGTRLTVL.

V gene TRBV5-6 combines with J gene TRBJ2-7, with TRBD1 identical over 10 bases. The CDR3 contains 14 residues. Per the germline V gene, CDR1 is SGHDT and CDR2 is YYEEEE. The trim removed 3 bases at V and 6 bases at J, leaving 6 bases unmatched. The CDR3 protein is CASSSGTGVGEQYF. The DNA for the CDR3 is TGTGCCAGCAGCTCAGGGACAGGGGTCGGCGAGCAGTACTTC.